This TCR beta chain was captured in a study of blood T cell repertoires in COVID-19. Study as a whole: In each case, the material was cDNA or gDNA derived from T cells, B-cell-depleted T cells, or PBMCs.

CDR1 is SGHTA, CDR2 FQGNSA, per germline. The length of the CDR3 is 13 residues. V lost 2 bases and J lost 5, with 7 bases in between. In the original analysis: Estimated nucleated cell counts came from reference gene primer amplification. Profiled with immunoSEQ multiplex PCR; TCRdb holds only in-frame clones, not every one. V and J calls and clone size are copied from that table; D and trimming were computed from the DNA. Of around 140,000 clones in the sample, more than 75% are singletons; the top ten hold 2.6%. The specimen was peripheral blood. The receptor was derived from a human donor with acute or convalescent COVID-19. The donor label of this sample is uncertain. The chain uses TRBV7-2 and TRBJ1-5; D ambiguous. The CDR3 sequence is CASSLSADQPQHF. The CDR3 region has the DNA TGTGCCAGCAGCTTATCAGCGGATCAGCCCCAGCATTTT.